Here is one TCR beta chain with its context. The antigen is not known. The sample comes from a study of CD8 T cells in ankylosing spondylitis. The study, taken as a whole, reports: Several highly homologous variants formed a TCR beta motif that appeared characteristic of ankylosing spondylitis blood.

Trimming cost V 5 bases and J 2 bases, with 15 bases left between them. The CDR3 spans 15 residues. Germline V lookup: CDR1 WNHNN, CDR2 SYGVQD (reference sequence). TCRdb re-derived calls from the 5' RACE reads in MiXCR, one entry per CDR3 protein. There are hundreds of thousands of distinct CDR3 sequences in the sample; over 9.5% occur only once, and less than 0.65% lies in the top ten. The clonotype originates from a male donor with ankylosing spondylitis. The chain employs TRBV10-1 and TRBJ2-5; D remains ambiguous. The sample comprised blood, either unsorted or a sorted T cell fraction (not recorded which). This CDR3 is CASSNPYGGQETQYF. CDR3 in DNA: TGCGCCAGCAGTAACCCGTATGGCGGACAAGAGACCCAGTACTTC.